One and the same sample provided the 11 T cell receptor beta chains below, sequenced in a study of blood T cell repertoires in COVID-19. Libraries were prepared by immunoSEQ multiplex PCR; TCRdb keeps only in-frame clonotypes and omits some of them. The sample lists under 300,000 clones; approximately 80% were seen once. The specimen sequenced was peripheral blood. Receptors were obtained from a woman aged 55-69 years with active or convalescent COVID-19.

The V gene is TRBV5-1, the J gene TRBJ2-7, with D tentatively TRBD1 (6 bases). The V gene's germline CDR1 is SGHRS and CDR2 YFSETQ. Between the trimmed V and J ends, which lost 4 bases and 6 bases, there was a span of 20 bases. This CDR3 spans 15 amino acids. The CDR3 DNA follows: TGCGCCAGCAGCCCGAGGCAGGGGCGTACTGGCGAGCAGTACTTC. It codes for CASSPRQGRTGEQYF. Combining the CDR3 with reference TRBV5-1 and TRBJ2-7 gives the whole variable domain KAGVTQTPRYLIKTRGQQVTLSCSPISGHRSVSWYQQTPGQGLQFLFEYFSETQRNKGNFPGRFSGRQFSNSRSEMNVSTLELGDSALYLCASSPRQGRTGEQYFGPGTRLTVT.

V usage is TRBV27 and J usage is TRBJ1-4; 8 nucleotides agree with TRBD1. The CDR3 length is 15 residues. The V gene end was trimmed by 2 bases and the J gene end by 8 bases; junction bases not matched to a gene: 7. From germline, CDR1 is MNHEY and CDR2 SMNVEV (reference sequence). CDR3 sequence: CASSLDTGGREKLFF. DNA for the CDR3: TGTGCCAGCAGTTTAGATACAGGGGGGAGAGAAAAACTGTTTTTT. The complete variable domain, with remaining parts taken from reference TRBV27 and TRBJ1-4, reads EAQVTQNPRYLITVTGKKLTVTCSQNMNHEYMSWYRQDPGLGLRQIYYSMNVEVTDKGDVPEGYKVSRKEKRNFPLILESPSPNQTSLYFCASSLDTGGREKLFFGSGTQLSVL.

The chain links TRBV2 to TRBJ2-7; no reliable D call. This CDR3 contains 11 residues. V shed 5 bases and J shed 5 bases, with 7 bases lying between them. Germline V gene sequence: CDR1 SNHLY, CDR2 FYNNEI. CDR3 loop: CASSRSNEQYF. In DNA, the CDR3 is TGTGCCAGCAGTCGTTCTAACGAGCAGTACTTC.

The chain is built from TRBV7-9 and TRBJ1-1, with 12 positions matching TRBD1. The CDR3 loop spans 15 amino acids. V was pared by 5 bases and J by 6 bases, with 7 bases of the junction left unmatched. The germline CDR1 and CDR2 sequences are SEHNR and FQNEAQ (reference sequence). The CDR3 region has the DNA TGTGCCAGCAGCCTGCGTGGGACAGGGGGCTCTGAAGCTTTCTTT. It is translated as CASSLRGTGGSEAFF.

The chain uses TRBV6-1 and TRBJ1-5; 7 bases agree with TRBD1. The CDR3 has 14 residues. Trimming took 0 bases from V and 6 from J; bases not matched to a gene: 2. CDR1 and CDR2 (germline): MNHNS, SASEGT. CDR3 DNA sequence: TGTGCCAGCAGTGAAGCAGGGGGCGGTCAGCCCCAGCATTTT. It is translated as CASSEAGGGQPQHF.

This clone was recorded a few times. The genes are TRBV4-1 and TRBJ2-7; a weak D match, TRBD2 (7 bases). The V end was cut by 3 bases, the J end by 7 bases, with 19 bases between. Germline V gives CDR1 MGHRA, CDR2 YSYEKL. There are 15 residues in the CDR3. CDR3 sequence (DNA): TGCGCCAGCAGCCAGGCCGGACTAGGGGGGTGGGAGCAGTACTTC. Amino acids: CASSQAGLGGWEQYF.

This clone was observed a few times. The rearrangement links TRBV10-2 to TRBJ2-7, with D uncertain. Germline CDR1 reads WSHSY; CDR2 reads SAAADI. The CDR3 sequence is 12 residues long. The V end lost 2 bases, the J end lost 8 bases, and 10 bases lay between the germline ends. CDR3 loop: CASSEAPSKQYF. The CDR3 DNA reads TGCGCCAGCAGTGAGGCCCCCAGTAAGCAGTACTTC.

This clone came up a few times. V and J are TRBV7-3 and TRBJ2-1; possible D gene TRBD1, 6 bases. Trimming took 4 bases from V and 5 from J, leaving 12 bases between them. Per the germline V gene, CDR1 is SGHTA and CDR2 is FQGTGA. This CDR3 comprises 14 residues. The CDR3 sequence is CASSSSGQNNEQFF. CDR3 DNA: TGTGCCAGCAGCTCCTCCGGACAGAACAATGAGCAGTTCTTC.

V and J are TRBV27 and TRBJ2-5, with 10 bases fitting TRBD2. Germline assignment: CDR1 MNHEY and CDR2 SMNVEV (reference sequence). Germline trimming cut 5 bases from V and 5 bases from J; bases unmatched to any gene: 11. This CDR3 is built from 16 residues. The CDR3 nucleotides are TGTGCCAGCAGTAAGATAGCGGGGGGCGTTTCGGAGACCCAGTACTTC. Translating it yields CASSKIAGGVSETQYF.

The V and J genes are TRBV7-3 and TRBJ1-3, with 8 nucleotides matching TRBD1. V gave up 4 bases and J gave up 0 bases; unmatched junction bases: 5. The CDR3 extends over 16 amino acids. Germline CDR1 is SGHTA and CDR2 is FQGTGA. CDR3 loop: CASSSGQGFSGNTIYF. DNA for the CDR3: TGTGCCAGCAGCTCCGGACAGGGATTCTCTGGAAACACCATATATTTT.

V and J are TRBV10-2 and TRBJ1-1, with 7 bases that match TRBD1. The germline CDR1 and CDR2 sequences are WSHSY and SAAADI. The CDR3 has 18 amino acids. The ends lost 0 bases at V and 1 base at J; junction bases unmatched: 11. The CDR3 DNA sequence: TGCGCCAGCAGTGAGTCAAGGCAAGGGAACAGGGGGAACACTGAAGCTTTCTTT. Protein product: CASSESRQGNRGNTEAFF.